The present TCR beta chain was sequenced within a study of blood T cell repertoires in COVID-19. Looking at the study overall: There were acute and convalescent COVID-19 samples, and they came from the United States, Italy and Spain. T cells, B-cell-depleted T cells, or PBMCs provided the cDNA or gDNA that served as material.

In the authors' workflow: Estimates of nucleated cell counts were drawn from the amplification of reference gene primers. Assay: immunoSEQ multiplex PCR; the TCRdb copy retains only in-frame clones and omits some. The V and J calls and the clone size are those of that table, but D and trimming were determined from the DNA. The sample lists roughly 130,000 clones, over 75% occurring once. The sample taken for sequencing was peripheral blood. This clonotype originated in a man aged 35-49 years with active or convalescent COVID-19.

The chain's CDR3 is CASSLARGGSGANVLTF. CDR3 in DNA: TGTGCCAGCAGCTTAGCCCGCGGGGGCTCTGGGGCCAACGTCCTGACTTTC. This chain joins TRBV7-2 and TRBJ2-6; TRBD2 aligns across 7 bases. Germline V lookup: CDR1 SGHTA, CDR2 FQGNSA. The trim removed 0 bases at V and 0 bases at J, leaving 2 bases unmatched. The CDR3 has 17 residues.